The T cell receptor (beta chain) under discussion was sequenced for a study of molecular identifiers for immune sequencing clone quantification. Study-wide background: RNA from around 18,000 or 91,000 naive CD8 cells was split five ways in replicates, with four sequenced.

Germline-derived CDR1 and CDR2 are SEHNR and FQNEAQ (reference sequence). V shed 6 bases and J shed 0 bases, with 12 bases lying between them. There are 14 residues in the CDR3. Study findings and constraints: Spiked-in Jurkat TCR RNA corresponding to one cell was reported as detectable against about 1 million naive cells.

This clonotype was counted a few times. Its specificity is not known. Previously described methods and listed TCR primers were used for bulk TCR libraries. TCRdb recomputed calls from the PCR reads with MiXCR, one row per CDR3 protein. The sample lists approximately 550,000 distinct CDR3 sequences; approximately 25% were seen once. The V call is TRBV7-9, the J call TRBJ2-7; the D gene is possibly TRBD1 (6 bases). Sequenced material: naive CD8+ T cells from blood, with Jurkat cell RNA spiked in. This sample's subset: FACS-sorted CD8+CD4-CCR7+CD45RA+ naive T cells. This clonotype was obtained from a human donor in good health. Some libraries in this study had Jurkat cell RNA spiked in. CDR3: CASRLGGSSYEQYF. The DNA of the CDR3 is TGTGCCAGCAGGCTAGGGGGAAGCTCCTACGAGCAGTACTTC.